This T cell receptor beta chain was sequenced during a study of OX40 agonist ivuxolimab in advanced cancers. Study as a whole: Dose-escalation cases comprised hepatocellular carcinoma, melanoma, renal cell or head and neck cancer. Aged roughly 23 to 80 with a mean of 60 years, they were roughly 83% male.

The repertoire was sequenced with immunoSEQ multiplex PCR; TCRdb's copy has only in-frame clones and lacks some. The sample gives some 83,000 clones, about 86% of which show up once; about 1.9% is in the top ten. Study-level findings and limits: Expanded clones tended on average to be more numerous among CD8+ T cells than CD4+.

About this clone: Its antigen is unknown.

The sequence was obtained from an adult with an advanced solid tumor such as melanoma, head and neck, liver or kidney cancer. The material sequenced was CD4+ or CD8+ T cells sorted from blood, taken in a trial of the OX40 agonist ivuxolimab.

The DNA for the CDR3 is TGTGCCAGCAGTTCCACGGGGGTCGAGCAGTACTTC. Translating gives CASSSTGVEQYF. V is TRBV28 and J is TRBJ2-7; tentatively, D is TRBD2 (6 bases). Looked up from germline, CDR1 is MDHEN and CDR2 is SYDVKM. V was trimmed by 4 bases and J by 6 bases, leaving 10 bases between them. The CDR3 contains 12 residues.